What follows is one TCR beta chain and its context. The CDR3 is 16 amino acids. The V end lost 0 bases, the J end lost 9 bases, and 15 bases lay between the germline ends. Germline CDR1 reads MNHEY; CDR2 reads SVGAGI. These data come from a study of cytotoxic CD8 clonotypes in ibrutinib-treated CLL. The protocol was immunoSEQ multiplex PCR, while the TCRdb copy is restricted to in-frame clones and leaves out a portion. The table shows about 300,000 clones, with 60% to 80% occurring only once. The V gene is TRBV6-5, the J gene TRBJ1-6, with D perhaps TRBD1 (5 bases). The sequence derives from a human donor with chronic lymphocytic leukemia. The starting material was PBMCs, obtained at disease progression, from a patient treated with ibrutinib. The CDR3 DNA is TGTGCCAGCAGTTACTCGAGTGTAGGGAGGGGTTCACCCCTCCACTTT. Translation: CASSYSSVGRGSPLHF.